The present entry profiles one T cell receptor (beta chain) with its context. There are 13 residues in the CDR3. Germline CDR1 LGHDT, CDR2 YNNKEL (reference sequence). V lost 4 bases to trimming and J lost 8 bases; unmatched junction nucleotides: 4. Clones were read by immunoSEQ multiplex PCR, and TCRdb kept only the in-frame ones, dropping some. The sample lists hundreds of thousands of clones; 85% to 90% were seen once. Treatment meaning: over 15 received Ad26.COV2.S at low or high dose, single or two shots; about 5 received placebo; per-sample allocation not given. Material that was analyzed had been drawn on day 63 after the first vaccine or placebo injection. This sample is part of a study of Ad26.COV2.S vaccination and SARS-CoV-2 variants. Turning to the study itself: Ad26.COV2.S, an intramuscular injection, was given once or twice 56 days apart.

The chain combines TRBV3-1 (or the pseudogene TRBV3-2) with TRBJ1-4; 7 bases match TRBD1. The clonotype originates from a person between 18 and 60 years old who received the Ad26.COV2.S COVID-19 vaccine or a placebo. Specimen: peripheral blood, collected in a trial of Ad26.COV2.S vaccine versus placebo. In DNA form, the CDR3 reads TGTGCCAGCAGCCGTGGGACAGCGGAAAAACTGTTTTTT. Translation gives CASSRGTAEKLFF.